The 11 T cell receptor beta chains presented below share a single source sample, sequenced in a study of graft-versus-host responses after intestinal transplantation. TCRdb's table, derived via immunoSEQ multiplex PCR, lists solely in-frame clones and lacks some. The sample has tens of thousands of clones, approximately 95% seen once. These TCRs' antigens remain unknown. The starting material was unstimulated CD8+ T cells sorted from spleen or lymph node cells, obtained before transplant. These receptor sequences come from a human donor who was the organ donor for an intestinal transplant.

The J gene is TRBJ2-1, the V gene TRBV6-1, with 13 bases lining up with TRBD2. The germline V gene has CDR1 MNHNS and CDR2 SASEGT. V shed 2 bases, J shed 9 bases, and the junction held 10 bases outside the gene matches. The CDR3 runs 17 residues. CDR3 protein: CASSESLTSGGPPEQFF. CDR3 DNA: TGTGCCAGCAGTGAATCCTTGACTAGCGGGGGGCCCCCTGAGCAGTTCTTC.

V and J are TRBV11-2 and TRBJ2-5; D tentatively reads TRBD1 or TRBD2 (6 bases each). The DNA end favors TRBJ2-7, so the J call may be wrong. The length of the CDR3 is 13 residues. Germline V gene lookup returns CDR1 SGHAT and CDR2 FQNNGV. The CDR3: CAGGQGISYEQYF. Here the CDR3 DNA reads TGTGCCGGGGGGCAGGGAATCTCCTACGAGCAGTACTTC.

The chain joins TRBV4-3 to TRBJ2-3; possibly TRBD2 for D (5 bases). V was pared by 0 bases and J by 7 bases, with 26 bases between. The CDR3 covers 19 residues. Germline V CDR1 and CDR2: LGHNA, YSLEER. This CDR3 reads CASSQDPSPGIDSTNTQYF. The CDR3 DNA sequence: TGCGCCAGCAGCCAAGATCCTAGCCCCGGGATAGATTCTACGAATACGCAGTATTTT.

This sequence joins TRBV9 and TRBJ1-3, with D perhaps TRBD1 (6 bases). V dropped 4 bases and J dropped 0 bases, with 23 bases sitting between them. Germline CDR1 SGDLS, CDR2 YYNGEE. This CDR3 spans 19 amino acids. The DNA of the CDR3 is TGTGCCAGCAGCCCCGCGACAGGCCGCCACCACTTCTCTGGAAACACCATATATTTT. As protein: CASSPATGRHHFSGNTIYF.

The rearrangement links TRBV9 to TRBJ1-2; D is ambiguous. Trimming cost V 3 bases and J 4 bases, with 1 base left between them. Germline lookup yields CDR1 SGDLS and CDR2 YYNGEE. The CDR3 is 10 amino acids. The CDR3, as DNA: TGTGCCAGCAGCGGCTATGGCTACACCTTC. Encoded protein: CASSGYGYTF.

The chain uses TRBV2 and TRBJ2-5, with D maybe TRBD1 (6 bases). CDR1 is SNHLY and CDR2 is FYNNEI in the germline V gene. CDR3 size: 15 residues. Trimming took 6 bases from V and 2 from J, leaving 16 bases between them. The CDR3 DNA follows: TGTGCCAGCAGCGGCAGGGGAGAATCACAAGAGACCCAGTACTTC. Its translation is CASSGRGESQETQYF.

This clone has a single count. The chain uses TRBV4-1 and TRBJ2-7; D is unresolved. Looked up from germline, CDR1 is MGHRA and CDR2 is YSYEKL. The V and J ends lost 0 bases and 7 bases respectively, with 10 bases between them. This CDR3 region has 13 residues. This CDR3 is CASSQDEVREQYF. In DNA form, the CDR3 reads TGCGCCAGCAGCCAAGATGAAGTTAGGGAGCAGTACTTC.

The V gene is TRBV9, the J gene TRBJ2-1; D is possibly TRBD2 (7 bases). This CDR3 comprises 15 residues. The germline V gene encodes CDR1 SGDLS and CDR2 YYNGEE. V was cut by 1 base and J by 5 bases, with 13 bases left in between. CDR3 nucleotide sequence: TGTGCCAGCAGCGTAACAGCGGGACAAGACAATGAGCAGTTCTTC. Amino acid sequence: CASSVTAGQDNEQFF.

This chain links TRBV27 with TRBJ2-7; 7 nucleotides line up with TRBD2. The V gene's germline CDR1 is MNHEY and CDR2 SMNVEV (reference sequence). V lost 2 bases to trimming and J lost 2 bases; unmatched junction nucleotides: 3. This CDR3 has 14 amino acids. Here the CDR3 DNA reads TGTGCCAGCAGTTTAGCTAGCGGCCCCTACGAGCAGTACTTC. It translates to CASSLASGPYEQYF.

This clone occurred once. The gene calls are TRBV7-8 and TRBJ1-2; no definite D call. This CDR3 region has 13 residues. V lost 3 bases to trimming and J lost 4 bases, with 9 bases between them. Germline-derived CDR1 and CDR2 are SGHVS and FQNEAQ. The CDR3 nucleotides are TGTGCCAGCAGCTTGGAGTACGGCTATGGCTACACCTTC. Its protein is CASSLEYGYGYTF.

This chain uses TRBV11-3 with TRBJ1-2; D uncertain. V lost 11 bases to trimming and J lost 6 bases, with 13 bases between them. Per the germline V gene, CDR1 is SGHNT and CDR2 is YENEEA. This CDR3 has 11 amino acids. The DNA of the CDR3 is TGTGCCTCCGGAGGGATTGATGGCTACACCTTC. Protein product: CASGGIDGYTF. The entire variable domain, with the rest obtained from reference TRBV11-3 and TRBJ1-2, is as follows: EAGVVQSPRYKIIEKKQPVAFWCNPISGHNTLYWYLQNLGQGPELLIRYENEEAVDDSQLPKDRFSAERLKGVDSTLKIQPAELGDSAVYLCASGGIDGYTFGSGTRLTVV.